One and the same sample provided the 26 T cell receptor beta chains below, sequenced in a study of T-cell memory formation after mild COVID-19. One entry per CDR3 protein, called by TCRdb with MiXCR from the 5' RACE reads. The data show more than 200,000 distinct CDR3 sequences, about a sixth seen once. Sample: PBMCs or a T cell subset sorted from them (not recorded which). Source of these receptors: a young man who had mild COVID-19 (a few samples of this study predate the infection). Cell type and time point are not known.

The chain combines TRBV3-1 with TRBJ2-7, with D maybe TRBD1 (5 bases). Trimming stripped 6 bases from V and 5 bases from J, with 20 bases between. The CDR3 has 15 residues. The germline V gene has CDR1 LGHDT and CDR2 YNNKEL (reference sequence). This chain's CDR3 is CASSGASLMWNEQYF. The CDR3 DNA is TGTGCCAGCAGTGGGGCAAGTCTTATGTGGAACGAGCAGTACTTC.

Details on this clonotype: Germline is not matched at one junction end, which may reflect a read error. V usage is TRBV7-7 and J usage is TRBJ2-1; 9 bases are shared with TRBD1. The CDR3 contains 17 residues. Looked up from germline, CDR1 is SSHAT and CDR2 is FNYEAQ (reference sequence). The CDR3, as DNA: TGTGCTAGCAGCTCCGGGACAGGGACCCTCCCCTACAATGAGCAGTTCTTC. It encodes CASSSGTGTLPYNEQFF.

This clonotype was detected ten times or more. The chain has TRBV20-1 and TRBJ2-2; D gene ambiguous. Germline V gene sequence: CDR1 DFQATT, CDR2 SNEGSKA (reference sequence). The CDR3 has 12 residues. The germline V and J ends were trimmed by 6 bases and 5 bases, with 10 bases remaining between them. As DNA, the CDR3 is TGCAGTGCCCCGGAAGTAACCGGGGAGCTGTTTTTT. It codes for CSAPEVTGELFF.

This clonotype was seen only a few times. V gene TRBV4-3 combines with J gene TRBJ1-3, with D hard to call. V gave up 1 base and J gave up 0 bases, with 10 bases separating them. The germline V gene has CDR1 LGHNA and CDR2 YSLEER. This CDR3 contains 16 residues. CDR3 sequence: CASSQGRRLSGNTIYF. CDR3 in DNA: TGCGCCAGCAGCCAAGGACGACGACTCTCTGGAAACACCATATATTTT.

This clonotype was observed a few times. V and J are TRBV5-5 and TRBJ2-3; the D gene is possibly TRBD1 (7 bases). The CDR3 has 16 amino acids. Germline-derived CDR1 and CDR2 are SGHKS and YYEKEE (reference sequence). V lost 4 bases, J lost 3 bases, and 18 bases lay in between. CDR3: CASSLPGGTPTDTQYF. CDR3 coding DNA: TGTGCCAGCAGCCTCCCAGGGGGGACCCCTACAGATACGCAGTATTTT.

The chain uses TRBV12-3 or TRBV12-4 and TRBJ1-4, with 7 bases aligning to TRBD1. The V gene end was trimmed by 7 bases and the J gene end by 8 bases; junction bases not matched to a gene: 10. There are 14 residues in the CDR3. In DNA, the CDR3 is TGTGCCAGCACCAACAGGGGAGCAGGGGAAAAACTGTTTTTT. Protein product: CASTNRGAGEKLFF.

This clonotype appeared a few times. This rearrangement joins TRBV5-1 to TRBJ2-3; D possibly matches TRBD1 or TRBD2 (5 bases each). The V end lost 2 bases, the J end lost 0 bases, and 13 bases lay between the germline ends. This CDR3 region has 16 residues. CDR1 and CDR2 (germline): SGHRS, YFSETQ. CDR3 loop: CASSFGGLTSTDTQYF. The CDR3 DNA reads TGCGCCAGCAGCTTTGGGGGTCTGACTAGCACAGATACGCAGTATTTT.

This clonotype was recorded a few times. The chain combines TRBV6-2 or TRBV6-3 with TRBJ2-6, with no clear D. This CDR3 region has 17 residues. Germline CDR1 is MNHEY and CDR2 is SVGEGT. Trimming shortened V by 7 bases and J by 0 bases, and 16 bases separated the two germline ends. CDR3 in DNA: TGTGCCAGCATGGCAATCGGGTTCCTCTCTGGGGCCAACGTCCTGACTTTC. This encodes CASMAIGFLSGANVLTF.

The CDR3 DNA reads as TGTGCCAGCAGCTGGACAAGCGTGGGCGCTTTCTTT. Translation gives CASSWTSVGAFF. The chain employs TRBV12-3 or TRBV12-4 and TRBJ1-1; D is possibly TRBD1 (5 bases). V lost 6 bases to trimming and J lost 11 bases, with 16 bases between them. The CDR3 totals 12 residues.

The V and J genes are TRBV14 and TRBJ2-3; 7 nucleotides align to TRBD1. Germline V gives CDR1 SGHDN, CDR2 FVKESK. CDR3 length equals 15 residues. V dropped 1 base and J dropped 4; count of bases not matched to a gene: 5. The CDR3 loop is CASSQAGQISDTQYF. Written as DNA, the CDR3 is TGTGCCAGCAGCCAAGCGGGACAGATCTCAGATACGCAGTATTTT.

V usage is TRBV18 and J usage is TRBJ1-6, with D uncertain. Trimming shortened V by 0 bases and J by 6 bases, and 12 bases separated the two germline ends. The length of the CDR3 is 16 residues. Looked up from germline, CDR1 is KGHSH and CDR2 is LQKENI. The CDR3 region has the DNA TGTGCCAGCTCACCACCGATGGGAACGGGTAATTCACCCCTCCACTTT. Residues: CASSPPMGTGNSPLHF.

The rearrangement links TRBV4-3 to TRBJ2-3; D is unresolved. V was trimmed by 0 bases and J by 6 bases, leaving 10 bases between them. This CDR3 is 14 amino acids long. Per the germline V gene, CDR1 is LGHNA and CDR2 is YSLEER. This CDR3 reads CASSQDRPGDTQYF. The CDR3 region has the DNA TGCGCCAGCAGCCAAGATCGTCCTGGGGATACGCAGTATTTT.

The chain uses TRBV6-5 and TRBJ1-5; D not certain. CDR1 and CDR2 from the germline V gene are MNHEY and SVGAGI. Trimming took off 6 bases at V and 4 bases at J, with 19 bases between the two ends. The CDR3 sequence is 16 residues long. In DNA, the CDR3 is TGTGCCAGCAGACAAAGCCCCGGACGAGGAAATCAGCCCCAGCATTTT. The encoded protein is CASRQSPGRGNQPQHF.

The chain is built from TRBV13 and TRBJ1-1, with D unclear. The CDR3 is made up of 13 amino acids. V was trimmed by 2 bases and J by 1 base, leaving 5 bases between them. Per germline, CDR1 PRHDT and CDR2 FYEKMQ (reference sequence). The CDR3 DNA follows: TGTGCCAGCAGCTTATTACGGAACACTGAAGCTTTCTTT. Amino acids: CASSLLRNTEAFF.

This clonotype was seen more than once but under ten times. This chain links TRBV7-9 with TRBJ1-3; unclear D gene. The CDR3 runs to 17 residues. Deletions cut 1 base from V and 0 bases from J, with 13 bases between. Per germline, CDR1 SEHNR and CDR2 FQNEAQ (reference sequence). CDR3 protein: CASSLEAAIFSGNTIYF. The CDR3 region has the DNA TGTGCCAGCAGCTTAGAGGCGGCGATATTCTCTGGAAACACCATATATTTT.

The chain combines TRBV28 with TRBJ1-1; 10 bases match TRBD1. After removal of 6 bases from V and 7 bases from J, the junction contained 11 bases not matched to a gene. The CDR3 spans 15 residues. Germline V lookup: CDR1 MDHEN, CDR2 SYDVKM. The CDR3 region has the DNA TGTGCCAGCAGCCGGAACCGGGACAGGGGCCTTGAAGCTTTCTTT. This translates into CASSRNRDRGLEAFF.

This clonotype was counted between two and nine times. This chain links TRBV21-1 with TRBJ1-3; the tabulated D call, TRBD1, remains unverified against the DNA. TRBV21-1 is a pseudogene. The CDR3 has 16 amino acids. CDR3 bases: TGTGCCAGCAGCAAAGCGCTTCCCGGGTCTGGAAACACCATATATTTT. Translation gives CASSKALPGSGNTIYF.

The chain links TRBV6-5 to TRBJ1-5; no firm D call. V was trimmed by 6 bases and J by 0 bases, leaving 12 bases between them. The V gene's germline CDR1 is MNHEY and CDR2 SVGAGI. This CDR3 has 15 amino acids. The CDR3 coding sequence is TGTGCCAGCAGCCGGAACTGGTATAGCAATCAGCCCCAGCATTTT. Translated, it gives CASSRNWYSNQPQHF.

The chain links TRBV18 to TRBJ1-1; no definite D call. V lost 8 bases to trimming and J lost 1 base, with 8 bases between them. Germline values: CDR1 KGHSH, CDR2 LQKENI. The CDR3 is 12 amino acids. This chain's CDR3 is CASSIQNTEAFF. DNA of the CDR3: TGTGCCAGCAGCATACAGAACACTGAAGCTTTCTTT.

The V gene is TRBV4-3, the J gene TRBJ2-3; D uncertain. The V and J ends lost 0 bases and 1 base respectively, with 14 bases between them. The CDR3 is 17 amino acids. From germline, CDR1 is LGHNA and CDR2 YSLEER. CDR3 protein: CASSQDPHPRGTDTQYF. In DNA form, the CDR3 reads TGCGCCAGCAGCCAAGACCCCCACCCGAGAGGCACAGATACGCAGTATTTT.

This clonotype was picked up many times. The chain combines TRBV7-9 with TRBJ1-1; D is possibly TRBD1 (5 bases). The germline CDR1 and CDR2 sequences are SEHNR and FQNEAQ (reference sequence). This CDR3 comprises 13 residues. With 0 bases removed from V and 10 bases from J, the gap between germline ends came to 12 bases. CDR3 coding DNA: TGTGCCAGCAGCTTAGCCGGGCAGGGAGGAGCTTTCTTT. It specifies CASSLAGQGGAFF.

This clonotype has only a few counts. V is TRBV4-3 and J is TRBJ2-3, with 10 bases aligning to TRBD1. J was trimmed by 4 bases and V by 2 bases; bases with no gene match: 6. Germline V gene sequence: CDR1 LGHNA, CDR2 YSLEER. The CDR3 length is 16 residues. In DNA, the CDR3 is TGCGCCAGCAGCCAAAGACAGGGGGCTAAAGCAGATACGCAGTATTTT. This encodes CASSQRQGAKADTQYF.

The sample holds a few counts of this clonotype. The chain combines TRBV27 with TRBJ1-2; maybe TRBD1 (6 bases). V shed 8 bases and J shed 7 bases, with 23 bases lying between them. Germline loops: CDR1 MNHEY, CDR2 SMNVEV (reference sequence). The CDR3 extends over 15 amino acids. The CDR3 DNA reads TGTGCCAGCGCTACGATAAGAAGGGGGAACGGTGGCTACACCTTC. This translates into CASATIRRGNGGYTF.

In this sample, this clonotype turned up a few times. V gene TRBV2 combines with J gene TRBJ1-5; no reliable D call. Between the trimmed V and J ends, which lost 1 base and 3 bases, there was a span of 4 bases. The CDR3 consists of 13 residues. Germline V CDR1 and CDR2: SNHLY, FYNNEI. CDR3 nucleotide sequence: TGTGCCAGCAGTGAAGGCCACAATCAGCCCCAGCATTTT. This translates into CASSEGHNQPQHF.

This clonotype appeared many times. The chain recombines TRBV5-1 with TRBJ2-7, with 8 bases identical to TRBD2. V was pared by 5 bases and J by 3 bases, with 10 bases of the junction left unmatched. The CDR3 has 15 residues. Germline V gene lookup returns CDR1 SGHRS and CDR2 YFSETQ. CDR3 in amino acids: CASSSQAGDFYEQYF. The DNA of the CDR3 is TGCGCCAGCAGTTCCCAAGCGGGGGACTTCTACGAGCAGTACTTC.

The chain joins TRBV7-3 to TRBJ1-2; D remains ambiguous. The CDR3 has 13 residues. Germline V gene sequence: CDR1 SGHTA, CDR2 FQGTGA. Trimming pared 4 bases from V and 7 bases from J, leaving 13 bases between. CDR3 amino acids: CASSSGYGVGYTF. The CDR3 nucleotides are TGTGCCAGCAGCTCGGGTTACGGGGTTGGCTACACCTTC. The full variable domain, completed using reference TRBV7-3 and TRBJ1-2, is GAGVSQTPSNKVTEKGKYVELRCDPISGHTALYWYRQSLGQGPEFLIYFQGTGAADDSGLPNDRFFAVRPEGSVSTLKIQRTERGDSAVYLCASSSGYGVGYTFGSGTRLTVV.